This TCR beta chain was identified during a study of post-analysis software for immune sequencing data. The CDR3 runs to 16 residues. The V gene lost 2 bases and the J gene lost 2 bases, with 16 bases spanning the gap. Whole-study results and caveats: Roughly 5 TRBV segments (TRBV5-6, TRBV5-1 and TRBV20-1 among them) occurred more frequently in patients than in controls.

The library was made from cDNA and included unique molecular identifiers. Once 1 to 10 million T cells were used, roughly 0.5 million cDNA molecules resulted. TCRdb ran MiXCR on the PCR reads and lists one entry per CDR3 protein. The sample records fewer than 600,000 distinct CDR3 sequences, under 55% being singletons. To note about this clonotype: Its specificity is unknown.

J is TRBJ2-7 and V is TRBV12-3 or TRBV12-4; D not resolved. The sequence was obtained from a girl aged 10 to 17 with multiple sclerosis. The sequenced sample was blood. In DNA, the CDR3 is TGTGCCAGCAGTTTAAAGGCGACGAAAGGGACCTACGAGCAGTACTTC. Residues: CASSLKATKGTYEQYF.